The 8 T cell receptor beta chains given below trace back to one sample, sequenced in a study of control samples from healthy donors and cancer patients. Only in-frame clones appear in the TCRdb table, and some are missing; sequencing was by immunoSEQ multiplex PCR. The top ten hold around 9.5% of the sample, which has about 92,000 clones, roughly 78% seen once. The sample was blood. Receptors originate from a woman in her sixties in good health.

This clone is a singleton in its sample. This chain joins TRBV6-5 and TRBJ2-2; D tentatively fits TRBD1 or TRBD2 (5 bases each). V lost 5 bases, J lost 6 bases, and 16 bases lay in between. The CDR3 has 15 residues. CDR1 MNHEY and CDR2 SVGAGI come from the germline V gene. The CDR3 sequence is CASSLPPGASGELFF. CDR3 in DNA: TGTGCCAGCAGTCTCCCCCCCGGGGCTTCCGGGGAGCTGTTTTTT.

The chain combines TRBV6-5 with TRBJ2-7; weak D call: TRBD1 (6 bases). V gave up 6 bases and J gave up 4 bases, with 13 bases separating them. Germline-derived CDR1 and CDR2 are MNHEY and SVGAGI. This CDR3 spans 13 amino acids. The CDR3 loop reads CASRQGQAYEQYF. The CDR3 region has the DNA TGTGCCAGCAGACAGGGCCAGGCATACGAGCAGTACTTC.

The rearrangement joins TRBV6-6 to TRBJ2-3; D is unclear. The germline V gene encodes CDR1 MNHNY and CDR2 SVGAGI (reference sequence). The ends were cut back, 2 bases at V and 4 bases at J, with 4 bases in the middle. There are 12 residues in the CDR3. The CDR3 DNA reads as TGTGCCAGCAGTTACAATCCAGATACGCAGTATTTT. Translated, it gives CASSYNPDTQYF.

The chain carries TRBV28 and TRBJ1-1, with D possibly matching TRBD1 (6 bases). V was pared by 3 bases and J by 5 bases, with 19 bases between. Germline CDR1 and CDR2: MDHEN and SYDVKM. This CDR3 comprises 16 residues. CDR3 amino acids: CASSLPSGGRRTEAFF. CDR3 in DNA: TGTGCCAGCAGTTTGCCTAGCGGGGGGCGCAGAACTGAAGCTTTCTTT.

The chain has TRBV7-2 and TRBJ2-7; 9 nucleotides line up with TRBD2. Trimming removed 1 base from V and 0 bases from J; junction bases left unmatched: 7. Germline V gene lookup returns CDR1 SGHTA and CDR2 FQGNSA. The CDR3 covers 17 residues. The CDR3 DNA is TGTGCCAGCAGCTTAGGGCTAGCGGGGAGGAGCTCCTACGAGCAGTACTTC. Translating gives CASSLGLAGRSSYEQYF.

The chain uses TRBV12-3 or TRBV12-4 and TRBJ1-1; D call uncertain. The germline V and J ends were trimmed by 6 bases and 5 bases, with 13 bases remaining between them. This CDR3 region has 13 residues. For the CDR3, the DNA is TGTGCCAGCAGCCCCATTTCGTGGACTGAAGCTTTCTTT. It yields the protein CASSPISWTEAFF.

The CDR3: CGGYGYTF. The CDR3 coding sequence is TGTGGAGGCTATGGCTACACCTTC. The chain carries TRBV27 and TRBJ1-2; D unresolved. The CDR3 has 8 amino acids. Germline CDR1 reads MNHEY; CDR2 reads SMNVEV (reference sequence).

Notes on this clone: The same CDR3 is also encoded by other DNA sequences in this sample. This chain joins TRBV12-3 or TRBV12-4 and TRBJ2-2; D is unclear. Deletions cut 2 bases from V and 5 bases from J, with 3 bases between. The CDR3 covers 12 residues. CDR3 loop: CASSLNTGELFF. CDR3 coding DNA: TGTGCCAGCAGTTTAAATACCGGGGAGCTGTTTTTT.